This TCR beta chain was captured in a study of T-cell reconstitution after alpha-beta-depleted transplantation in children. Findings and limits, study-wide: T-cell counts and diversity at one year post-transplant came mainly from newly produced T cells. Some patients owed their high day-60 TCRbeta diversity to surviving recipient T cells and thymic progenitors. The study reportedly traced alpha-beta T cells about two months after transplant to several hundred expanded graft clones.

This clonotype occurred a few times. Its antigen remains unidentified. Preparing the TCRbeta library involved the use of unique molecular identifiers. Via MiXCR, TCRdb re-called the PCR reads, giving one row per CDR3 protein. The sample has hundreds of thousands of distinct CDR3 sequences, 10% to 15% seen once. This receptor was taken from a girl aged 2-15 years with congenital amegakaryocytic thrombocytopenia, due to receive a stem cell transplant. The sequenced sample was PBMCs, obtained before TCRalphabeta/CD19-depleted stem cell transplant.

CDR3 amino acids: CASSWQGEQPQHF. Here the CDR3 DNA reads TGCGCCAGCAGCTGGCAAGGTGAACAGCCCCAGCATTTT. The chain couples TRBV5-1 to TRBJ1-5; D gene uncertain. Germline assignment: CDR1 SGHRS and CDR2 YFSETQ. V was pared by 3 bases and J by 7 bases, with 11 bases between. The CDR3 is made up of 13 amino acids. The full variable domain, rest sourced from reference TRBV5-1 and TRBJ1-5, is KAGVTQTPRYLIKTRGQQVTLSCSPISGHRSVSWYQQTPGQGLQFLFEYFSETQRNKGNFPGRFSGRQFSNSRSEMNVSTLELGDSALYLCASSWQGEQPQHFGDGTRLSIL.